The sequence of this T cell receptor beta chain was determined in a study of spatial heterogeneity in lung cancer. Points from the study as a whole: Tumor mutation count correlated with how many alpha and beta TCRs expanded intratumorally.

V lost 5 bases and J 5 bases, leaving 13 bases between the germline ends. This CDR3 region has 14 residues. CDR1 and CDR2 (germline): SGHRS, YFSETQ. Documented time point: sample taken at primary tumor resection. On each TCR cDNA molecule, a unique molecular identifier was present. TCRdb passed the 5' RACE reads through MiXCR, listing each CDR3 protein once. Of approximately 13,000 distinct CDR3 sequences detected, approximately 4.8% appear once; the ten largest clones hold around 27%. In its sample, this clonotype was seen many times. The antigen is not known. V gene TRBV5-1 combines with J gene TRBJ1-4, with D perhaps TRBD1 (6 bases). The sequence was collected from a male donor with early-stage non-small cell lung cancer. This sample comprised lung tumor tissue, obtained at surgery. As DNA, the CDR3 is TGCGCCAGCAGTTGGACAGCCCCGAATGAAAAACTGTTTTTT. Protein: CASSWTAPNEKLFF.